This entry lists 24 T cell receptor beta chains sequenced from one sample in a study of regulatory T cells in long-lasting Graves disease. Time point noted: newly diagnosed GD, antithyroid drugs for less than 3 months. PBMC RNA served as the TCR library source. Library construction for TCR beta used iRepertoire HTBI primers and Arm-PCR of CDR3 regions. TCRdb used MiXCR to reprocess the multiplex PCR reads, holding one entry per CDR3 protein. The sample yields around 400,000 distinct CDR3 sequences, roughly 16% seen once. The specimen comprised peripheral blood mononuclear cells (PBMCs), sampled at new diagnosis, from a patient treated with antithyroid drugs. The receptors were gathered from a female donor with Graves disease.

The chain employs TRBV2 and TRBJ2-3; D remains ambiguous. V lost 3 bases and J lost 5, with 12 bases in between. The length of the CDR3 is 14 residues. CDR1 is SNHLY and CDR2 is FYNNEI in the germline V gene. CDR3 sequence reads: CASSDASTIDTQYF. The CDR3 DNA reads TGTGCCAGCAGTGACGCCTCTACTATAGATACGCAGTATTTT.

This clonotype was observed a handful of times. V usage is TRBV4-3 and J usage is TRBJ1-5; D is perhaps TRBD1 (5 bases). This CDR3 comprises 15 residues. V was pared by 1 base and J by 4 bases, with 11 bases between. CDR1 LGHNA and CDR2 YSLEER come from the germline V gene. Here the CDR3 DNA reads TGCGCCAGCAGCCAAGCACGGCAGGGTAATCAGCCCCAGCATTTT. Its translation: CASSQARQGNQPQHF.

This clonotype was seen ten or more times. CDR3 sequence: CASMRQGVWTEAFF. CDR3 sequence (DNA): TGTGCCAGCATGCGACAGGGGGTTTGGACTGAAGCTTTCTTT. This chain uses TRBV2 with TRBJ1-1; 9 positions agree with TRBD1. J lost 5 bases, V lost 7 bases, and 8 bases had no gene match. Germline lookup yields CDR1 SNHLY and CDR2 FYNNEI. The CDR3 runs to 14 residues.

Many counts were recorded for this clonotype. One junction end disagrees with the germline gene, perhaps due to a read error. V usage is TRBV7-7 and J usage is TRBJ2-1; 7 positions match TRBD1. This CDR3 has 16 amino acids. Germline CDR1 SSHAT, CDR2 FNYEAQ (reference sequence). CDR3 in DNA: TGTGCTAGCAGCTTGGACTCGGGACAGAGTTACAATGAGCAGTTCTTC. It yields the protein CASSLDSGQSYNEQFF.

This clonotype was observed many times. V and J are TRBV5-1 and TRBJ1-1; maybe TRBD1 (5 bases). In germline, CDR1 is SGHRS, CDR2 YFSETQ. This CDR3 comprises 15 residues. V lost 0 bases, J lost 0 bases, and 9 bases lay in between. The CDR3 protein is CASSLGGEMNTEAFF. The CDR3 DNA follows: TGCGCCAGCAGCTTGGGAGGGGAAATGAACACTGAAGCTTTCTTT.

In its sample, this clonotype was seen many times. For the CDR3, the DNA is TGTGCCACCAGTGATTTTGGGACTACGTATGAAGAGACCCAGTACTTC. This codes for CATSDFGTTYEETQYF. The chain employs TRBV24-1 and TRBJ2-5, with 7 positions matching TRBD2. The CDR3 consists of 16 residues. CDR1 is KGHDR and CDR2 is SFDVKD in the germline V gene. V lost 1 base and J lost 3; bases outside the gene matches: 7.

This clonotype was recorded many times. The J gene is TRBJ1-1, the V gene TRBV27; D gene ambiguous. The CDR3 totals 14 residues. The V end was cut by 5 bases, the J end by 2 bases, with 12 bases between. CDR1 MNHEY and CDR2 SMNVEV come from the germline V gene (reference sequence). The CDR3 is CASSPGSPNTEAFF. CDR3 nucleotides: TGTGCCAGCAGTCCCGGGTCACCAAACACTGAAGCTTTCTTT.

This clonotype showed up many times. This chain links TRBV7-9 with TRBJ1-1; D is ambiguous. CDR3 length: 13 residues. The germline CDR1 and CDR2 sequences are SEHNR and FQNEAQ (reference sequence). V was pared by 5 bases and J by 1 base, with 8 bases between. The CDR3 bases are TGTGCCAGCAGCCGACGTGGGAACACTGAAGCTTTCTTT. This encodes CASSRRGNTEAFF.

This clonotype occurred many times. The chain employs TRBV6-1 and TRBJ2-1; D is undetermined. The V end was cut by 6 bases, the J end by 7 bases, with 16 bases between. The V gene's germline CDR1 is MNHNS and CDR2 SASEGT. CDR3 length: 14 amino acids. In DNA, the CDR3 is TGTGCCAGCAGCCCTCGGCGAGGCGTTAATGAGCAGTTCTTC. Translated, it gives CASSPRRGVNEQFF.

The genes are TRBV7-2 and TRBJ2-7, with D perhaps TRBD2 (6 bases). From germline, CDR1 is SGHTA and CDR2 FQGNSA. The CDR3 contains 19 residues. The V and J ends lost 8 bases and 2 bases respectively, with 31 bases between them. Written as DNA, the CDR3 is TGTGCCAGCTCACCGAGAGGGGCGTCTGGCGTAGCGGTACCCTACGAGCAGTACTTC. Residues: CASSPRGASGVAVPYEQYF.

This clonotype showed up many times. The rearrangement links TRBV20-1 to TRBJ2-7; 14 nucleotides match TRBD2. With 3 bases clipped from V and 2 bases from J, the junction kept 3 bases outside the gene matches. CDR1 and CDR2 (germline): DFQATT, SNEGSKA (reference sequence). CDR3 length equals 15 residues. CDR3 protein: CSASRLAGGAYEQYF. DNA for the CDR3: TGCAGTGCTAGTAGACTAGCGGGAGGGGCCTACGAGCAGTACTTC.

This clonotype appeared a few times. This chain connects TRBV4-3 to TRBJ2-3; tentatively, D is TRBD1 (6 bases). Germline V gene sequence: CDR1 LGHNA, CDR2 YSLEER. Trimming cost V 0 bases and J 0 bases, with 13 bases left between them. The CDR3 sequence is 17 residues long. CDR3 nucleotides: TGCGCCAGCAGCCAAGATTCTGGGGGCGATAGCACAGATACGCAGTATTTT. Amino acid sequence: CASSQDSGGDSTDTQYF.

DNA of the CDR3: TGTGCCAGCAGCCGAACGGGACTAGCGGGTTACAATGAGCAGTTCTTC. Translating gives CASSRTGLAGYNEQFF. The V and J genes are TRBV7-9 and TRBJ2-1; 12 bases fit TRBD2. V lost 5 bases to trimming and J lost 4 bases; unmatched junction nucleotides: 6. The CDR3 totals 16 residues. Germline V gives CDR1 SEHNR, CDR2 FQNEAQ (reference sequence).

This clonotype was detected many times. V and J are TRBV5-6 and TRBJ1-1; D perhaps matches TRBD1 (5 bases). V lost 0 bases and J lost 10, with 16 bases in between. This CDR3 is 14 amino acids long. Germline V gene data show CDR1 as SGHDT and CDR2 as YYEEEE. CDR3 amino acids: CASSLAWGTPRAFF. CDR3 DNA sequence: TGTGCCAGCAGCTTGGCCTGGGGGACTCCCCGAGCTTTCTTT.

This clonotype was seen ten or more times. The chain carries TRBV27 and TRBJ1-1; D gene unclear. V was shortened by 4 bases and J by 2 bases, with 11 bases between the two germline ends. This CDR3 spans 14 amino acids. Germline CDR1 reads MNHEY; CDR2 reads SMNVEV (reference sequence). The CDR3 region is CASSSPGPNTEAFF. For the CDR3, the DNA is TGTGCCAGCAGTTCCCCCGGACCCAACACTGAAGCTTTCTTT.

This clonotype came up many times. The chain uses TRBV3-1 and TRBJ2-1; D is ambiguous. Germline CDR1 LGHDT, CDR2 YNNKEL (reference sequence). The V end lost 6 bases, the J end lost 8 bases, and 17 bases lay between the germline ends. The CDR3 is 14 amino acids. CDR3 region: CASRTRSRSDEQFF. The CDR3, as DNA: TGTGCCAGCAGGACTCGATCCCGGTCGGATGAGCAGTTCTTC.

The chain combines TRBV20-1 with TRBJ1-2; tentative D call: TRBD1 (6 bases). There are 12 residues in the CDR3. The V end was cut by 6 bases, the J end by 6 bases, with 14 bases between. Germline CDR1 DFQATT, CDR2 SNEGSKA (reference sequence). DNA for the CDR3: TGCAGTGCCGTGGGGACAAGGAATGGCTACACCTTC. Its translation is CSAVGTRNGYTF.

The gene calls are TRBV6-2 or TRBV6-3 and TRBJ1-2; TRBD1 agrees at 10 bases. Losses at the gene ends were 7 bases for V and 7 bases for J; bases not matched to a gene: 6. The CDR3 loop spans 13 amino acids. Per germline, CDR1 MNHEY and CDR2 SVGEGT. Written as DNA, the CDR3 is TGTGCCAGCACCAGGACAGGGGGAGGTGGCTACACCTTC. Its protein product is CASTRTGGGGYTF.

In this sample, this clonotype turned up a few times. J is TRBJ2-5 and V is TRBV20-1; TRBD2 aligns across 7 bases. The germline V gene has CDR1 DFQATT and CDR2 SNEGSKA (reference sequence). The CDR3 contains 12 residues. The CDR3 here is CTSGVPGETQYF. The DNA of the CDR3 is TGCACCAGCGGGGTCCCCGGGGAGACCCAGTACTTC.

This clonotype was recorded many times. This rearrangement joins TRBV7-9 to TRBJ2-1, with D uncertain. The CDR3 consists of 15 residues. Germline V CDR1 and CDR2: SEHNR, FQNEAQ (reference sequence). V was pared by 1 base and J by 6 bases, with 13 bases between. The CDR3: CASSLDNVVGNEQFF. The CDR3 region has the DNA TGTGCCAGCAGCTTAGATAATGTAGTGGGCAATGAGCAGTTCTTC.

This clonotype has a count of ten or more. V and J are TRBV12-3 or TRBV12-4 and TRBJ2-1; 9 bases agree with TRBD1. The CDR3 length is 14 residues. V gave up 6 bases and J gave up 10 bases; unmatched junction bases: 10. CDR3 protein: CASSFDRGGLEQFF. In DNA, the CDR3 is TGTGCCAGCAGCTTTGACAGGGGGGGATTGGAGCAGTTCTTC.

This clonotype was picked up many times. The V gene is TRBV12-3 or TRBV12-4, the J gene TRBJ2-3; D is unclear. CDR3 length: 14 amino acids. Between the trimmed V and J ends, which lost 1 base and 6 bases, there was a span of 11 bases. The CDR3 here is CASSLETLLDTQYF. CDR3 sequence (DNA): TGTGCCAGCAGTTTAGAGACACTGTTGGATACGCAGTATTTT.

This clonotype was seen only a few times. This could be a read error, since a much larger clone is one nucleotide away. The CDR3 sequence is CASSLNPGVDTGEPFF. CDR3 nucleotides: TGTGCCAGCAGCTTAAATCCAGGGGTAGACACCGGGGAGCCGTTTTTT. The chain couples TRBV7-3 to TRBJ2-2, with D perhaps matching TRBD1 (6 bases). This CDR3 is 16 amino acids long. Germline lookup yields CDR1 SGHTA and CDR2 FQGTGA.

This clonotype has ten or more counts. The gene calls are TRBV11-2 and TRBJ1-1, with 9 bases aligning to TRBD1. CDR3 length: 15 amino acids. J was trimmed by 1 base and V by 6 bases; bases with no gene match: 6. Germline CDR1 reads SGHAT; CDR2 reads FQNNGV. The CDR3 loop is CASRSTQGANTEAFF. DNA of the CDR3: TGTGCCAGCAGGTCTACACAGGGGGCGAACACTGAAGCTTTCTTT.